The 26 T cell receptor beta chains in this list originate from one sample, sequenced in a study of Graves' ophthalmopathy and Graves' hyperthyroidism. RNA transcripts yielded amplified TCR beta CDR3 regions. Second-round multiplex PCR came after first-round RT-PCR with HTBI primers. Each CDR3 protein is one row after TCRdb ran MiXCR on the multiplex PCR reads. The sample includes about 370,000 distinct CDR3 sequences, approximately 18% of them seen just once. Sequencing was carried out using peripheral blood. Receptor source: an adult woman with stable Graves' hyperthyroidism.

J is TRBJ2-7 and V is TRBV5-4; TRBD2 matches 11 bases. Germline V lookup: CDR1 SGHNT, CDR2 YYREEE (reference sequence). The trim removed 0 bases at V and 3 bases at J, leaving 5 bases unmatched. This CDR3 is built from 16 residues. In nucleotides, the CDR3 is TGTGCCAGCAGCTTGGCGGGGACTAGCGGACTCTACGAGCAGTACTTC. Its protein product is CASSLAGTSGLYEQYF.

With respect to this clonotype: Possible read error: a much larger clone is one base away. The DNA for the CDR3 is TGTGCCACCAGTGATAGATCGCAAGAGACCAAGTACTTC. The encoded protein is CATSDRSQETKYF. V gene TRBV24-1 combines with J gene TRBJ2-5; D gene ambiguous. CDR3 size: 13 residues. The germline V gene encodes CDR1 KGHDR and CDR2 SFDVKD.

This clonotype was seen at least ten times. The chain has TRBV7-9 and TRBJ2-7; D gene ambiguous. V gave up 2 bases and J gave up 9 bases, with 8 bases separating them. Germline V gives CDR1 SEHNR, CDR2 FQNEAQ (reference sequence). CDR3 length: 11 amino acids. The CDR3 DNA reads as TGTGCCAGCAGCTTATCCGGCGCGCAGTACTTC. Protein product: CASSLSGAQYF.

The V call is TRBV15, the J call TRBJ1-5; no definite D call. CDR1 is LNHNV, CDR2 YYDKDF, per germline (reference sequence). This CDR3 contains 15 residues. The V end lost 0 bases, the J end lost 1 base, and 7 bases lay between the germline ends. The CDR3 loop reads CATSRDPGSNQPQHF. CDR3 nucleotides: TGTGCCACCAGCAGAGATCCGGGCAGCAATCAGCCCCAGCATTTT.

This clonotype came up many times. A much larger clone lies one base from this, so it may be a read error. The J gene is TRBJ2-7, the V gene TRBV6-2 or TRBV6-3; the D is unclear. Germline CDR1 reads MNHEY; CDR2 reads SVGEGT. The CDR3 is made up of 12 amino acids. CDR3 residues: CAGSYSTYEQYF. CDR3 sequence (DNA): TGTGCCGGCAGTTACTCGACCTACGAGCAGTACTTC.

This clonotype was seen a single time. The rearrangement uses TRBV28 and TRBJ2-7; 14 bases align to TRBD2. CDR1 and CDR2 from the germline V gene are MDHEN and SYDVKM. After removal of 5 bases from V and 7 bases from J, the junction contained 10 bases not matched to a gene. The CDR3 loop spans 16 amino acids. CDR3 in DNA: TGTGCCAGCAGTACTATAGGACTAGCGGGGGGCGAGGAGCAGTACTTC. Protein product: CASSTIGLAGGEEQYF.

On this clonotype: Germline and junction disagree at one end, which may indicate a read error. The gene calls are TRBV7-2 and TRBJ2-4; the match to TRBD2 covers 7 bases. The CDR3 is made up of 16 amino acids. Germline V CDR1 and CDR2: SGHTA, FQGNSA. The CDR3 region has the DNA TGTGCCAGCAGCTTAGCTGGGGGGGACCCCAAAAACATTAAGTACTTC. It specifies CASSLAGGDPKNIKYF. The full variable domain, rest sourced from reference TRBV7-2 and TRBJ2-4, is GAGVSQSPSNKVTEKGKDVELRCDPISGHTALYWYRQSLGQGLEFLIYFQGNSAPDKSGLPSDRFSAERTGGSVSTLTIQRTQQEDSAVYLCASSLAGGDPKNIKYFGAGTRLSVL.

At least ten counts were recorded for this clonotype. The chain joins TRBV6-2 or TRBV6-3 to TRBJ2-7; no clear D gene. The CDR3 sequence is 13 residues long. Trimming cost V 6 bases and J 5 bases, with 14 bases left between them. The V gene's germline CDR1 is MNHEY and CDR2 SVGEGT. The CDR3 region has the DNA TGTGCCAGCAGCAACTCATGGGCCCACGAGCAGTACTTC. This codes for CASSNSWAHEQYF.

This clonotype occurred many times. CDR3 nucleotide sequence: TGTGCCAGCAGTGGGTGGATCAGCGGATCCTTGGAGACCCAGTACTTC. This encodes CASSGWISGSLETQYF. The V gene is TRBV6-2 or TRBV6-3, the J gene TRBJ2-5, with D possibly TRBD2 on 5 matching bases. Germline CDR1 reads MNHEY; CDR2 reads SVGEGT. The CDR3 runs to 16 residues. Trimming left V 5 bases short and J 5 bases short, with 21 bases between.

In this sample, this clonotype turned up many times. The chain is built from TRBV27 and TRBJ1-1; TRBD1 aligns across 7 bases. This CDR3 spans 17 amino acids. V shed 2 bases and J 5 bases; nucleotides not matched to a gene: 14. Per the germline V gene, CDR1 is MNHEY and CDR2 is SMNVEV (reference sequence). CDR3 DNA sequence: TGTGCCAGCAGTTTACTCGCGCCTATTCAGGGGGGAACTGAAGCTTTCTTT. Protein sequence: CASSLLAPIQGGTEAFF.

This clonotype was seen many times. V is TRBV7-2 and J is TRBJ1-2; D may be TRBD1 (5 bases). Germline CDR1 is SGHTA and CDR2 is FQGNSA. V shed 0 bases and J shed 7 bases, with 18 bases lying between them. The length of the CDR3 is 16 residues. DNA for the CDR3: TGTGCCAGCAGCTTAGCCTCACTTGGAGGGGCGCGTGGCTACACCTTC. Its protein product is CASSLASLGGARGYTF.

This clonotype occurred a few times. The chain combines TRBV10-2 with TRBJ2-2, with 11 bases that match TRBD2. The CDR3 totals 14 residues. CDR1 is WSHSY, CDR2 SAAADI, per germline. The J segment lost 6 bases and the V segment lost 6 bases, leaving 3 bases of the junction unmatched. CDR3 bases: TGCGCCAGCAGACTAGCGGGAGTTTCCGGGGAGCTGTTTTTT. This gives the protein CASRLAGVSGELFF.

This clonotype showed up many times. V gene TRBV12-3 or TRBV12-4 combines with J gene TRBJ1-2, with 8 bases fitting TRBD1. CDR3 length equals 13 residues. The junction had 6 bases not matched to a gene; V was cut back by 6 bases and J by 6 bases. CDR3 region: CASRGGQGDGYTF. CDR3 bases: TGTGCCAGCAGAGGAGGACAGGGCGATGGCTACACCTTC.

This clonotype occurred many times. V gene TRBV5-1 combines with J gene TRBJ1-1; D gene ambiguous. The CDR3 sequence is 13 residues long. Germline values: CDR1 SGHRS, CDR2 YFSETQ. The V and J ends lost 5 bases and 5 bases respectively, with 13 bases between them. The CDR3 bases are TGCGCCAGCAGATGGGAGGGTAAGACTGAAGCTTTCTTT. This gives the protein CASRWEGKTEAFF.

This clonotype showed up many times. The chain is built from TRBV27 and TRBJ2-2; D ambiguous. V gave up 5 bases and J gave up 11 bases, with 15 bases separating them. CDR1 is MNHEY and CDR2 is SMNVEV in the germline V gene (reference sequence). The CDR3 is 13 amino acids. The DNA of the CDR3 is TGTGCCAGCAGTCAACAGAGGTTCGGAGAGCTGTTTTTT. Residues: CASSQQRFGELFF.

This clonotype was observed many times. The chain is built from TRBV29-1 and TRBJ2-7; 9 bases fit TRBD2. Germline V lookup: CDR1 SQVTM, CDR2 ANQGSEA. The ends lost 7 bases at V and 1 base at J; junction bases unmatched: 5. The length of the CDR3 is 13 residues. For the CDR3, the DNA is TGCAGCGCCGTAGCGGGAGTATCCTACGAGCAGTACTTC. Protein sequence: CSAVAGVSYEQYF.

This clonotype was seen repeatedly, ten times or more. The V and J genes are TRBV2 and TRBJ2-7, with D possibly matching TRBD2 (6 bases). Deletions cut 5 bases from V and 3 bases from J, with 14 bases between. CDR1 and CDR2 (germline): SNHLY, FYNNEI. The CDR3 is 14 amino acids. The CDR3, as DNA: TGTGCCAGCAGTTCCGGGACTTCTATCTACGAGCAGTACTTC. Translation gives CASSSGTSIYEQYF.

This clonotype occurred a few times. The rearrangement uses TRBV29-1 and TRBJ1-5; D is possibly TRBD1 (5 bases). The CDR3 is 13 amino acids. Germline assignment: CDR1 SQVTM and CDR2 ANQGSEA. Deletions cut 4 bases from V and 1 base from J, with 8 bases between. CDR3 amino acids: CSVATGSNQPQHF. CDR3 coding DNA: TGCAGCGTTGCTACAGGCAGCAATCAGCCCCAGCATTTT.

The chain carries TRBV20-1 and TRBJ2-2, with 7 bases identical to TRBD1. V was pared by 0 bases and J by 5 bases, with 12 bases of the junction left unmatched. Germline CDR1 and CDR2: DFQATT and SNEGSKA (reference sequence). The CDR3 length is 17 residues. The CDR3: CSAREVLARGFTGELFF. CDR3 DNA: TGCAGTGCTAGAGAAGTCCTAGCCAGGGGGTTTACCGGGGAGCTGTTTTTT.

The sample holds many counts of this clonotype. The chain carries TRBV6-5 and TRBJ2-7; D is possibly TRBD2 (5 bases). CDR3 length: 14 amino acids. V lost 5 bases and J lost 3, with 14 bases in between. Germline loops: CDR1 MNHEY, CDR2 SVGAGI. As DNA, the CDR3 is TGTGCCAGCAGTAACATAGCGTGGAACTACGAGCAGTACTTC. It yields the protein CASSNIAWNYEQYF.

This clonotype was counted at least ten times. This chain connects TRBV15 to TRBJ2-3; 9 positions match TRBD2. CDR1 is LNHNV and CDR2 is YYDKDF in the germline V gene (reference sequence). V shed 2 bases, J shed 4 bases, and the junction held 10 bases outside the gene matches. This CDR3 is 17 amino acids long. The CDR3 DNA reads TGTGCCACCAGCAGACTGGGGGTAGCGGGAGTTCCAGATACGCAGTATTTT. Amino acid sequence: CATSRLGVAGVPDTQYF. The entire variable domain, with the rest obtained from reference TRBV15 and TRBJ2-3, is as follows: DAMVIQNPRYQVTQFGKPVTLSCSQTLNHNVMYWYQQKSSQAPKLLFHYYDKDFNNEADTPDNFQSRRPNTSFCFLDIRSPGLGDTAMYLCATSRLGVAGVPDTQYFGPGTRLTVL.

This clonotype has a count of ten or more. The chain couples TRBV19 to TRBJ2-5; 11 bases fit TRBD2. The CDR3 is 15 residues long. V shed 4 bases, J shed 4 bases, and the junction held 5 bases outside the gene matches. Looked up from germline, CDR1 is LNHDA and CDR2 is SQIVND (reference sequence). CDR3 sequence (DNA): TGTGCCAGTAGTACCGGGACTAGCGGAGGAGAGACCCAGTACTTC. Residues: CASSTGTSGGETQYF.

The chain employs TRBV12-3 or TRBV12-4 and TRBJ1-3, with D tentatively TRBD1 (5 bases). Deletions cut 2 bases from V and 0 bases from J, with 8 bases between. This CDR3 is 15 amino acids long. In DNA, the CDR3 is TGTGCCAGCAGTTTACGGGGGGTCTCTGGAAACACCATATATTTT. Translating gives CASSLRGVSGNTIYF.

This clonotype was seen repeatedly, ten times or more. The V gene is TRBV5-1, the J gene TRBJ1-3, with no clear D. The CDR3 length is 14 residues. The germline gives CDR1 SGHRS, CDR2 YFSETQ. The V and J ends lost 0 bases and 3 bases respectively, with 7 bases between them. The CDR3 coding sequence is TGCGCCAGCAGCTTGGAGGCAGGTGGAAACACCATATATTTT. It encodes CASSLEAGGNTIYF.

The rearrangement joins TRBV27 to TRBJ2-5, with D possibly TRBD1 on 6 matching bases. CDR1 MNHEY and CDR2 SMNVEV come from the germline V gene (reference sequence). This CDR3 has 15 residues. V dropped 5 bases and J dropped 0 bases, with 13 bases sitting between them. The CDR3 region has the DNA TGTGCCAGCAGTGATCGGACAGCGTACCAAGAGACCCAGTACTTC. Protein product: CASSDRTAYQETQYF.

This clonotype occurred many times. V and J are TRBV9 and TRBJ2-5; 10 nucleotides align to TRBD1. The CDR3 contains 17 residues. Germline V gene sequence: CDR1 SGDLS, CDR2 YYNGEE. Trimming removed 4 bases from V and 1 base from J; junction bases left unmatched: 10. The CDR3 nucleotides are TGTGCCAGCAGCCAATTCCGGGACAGGGGATCCCAAGAGACCCAGTACTTC. Protein: CASSQFRDRGSQETQYF.